These 5 T cell receptor beta chains came from one sample sequenced in a study of T cell responses to AZD1222 COVID-19 vaccine (dated by TCRdb to about 2021). Library method: the immunoSEQ multiplex PCR assay. As stored in TCRdb, this immuneACCESS dataset retains in-frame rearrangements with V and J assigned. A fraction of the clones does not appear; measured against another copy, unresolved V genes explain less than half of the discrepancy, and the remainder lacks a known reason. This sample has approximately 100,000 clones in its table, and about nine tenths of those were observed once. 6% to 9% of the sample is in the top ten clones. The time point tag for this specimen amounts to: baseline before first vaccination. This material consisted of peripheral blood, taken on day 0 of AZD1222 vaccination. The source is an adult in good health.

The V gene is TRBV5-1, the J gene TRBJ1-2, with 8 bases fitting TRBD1. Germline CDR1 and CDR2: SGHRS and YFSETQ. This CDR3 comprises 14 residues. With 4 bases clipped from V and 4 bases from J, the junction kept 6 bases outside the gene matches. CDR3 in DNA: TGCGCCAGCAGCGGGGGACAGGCTTTCTATGGCTACACCTTC. Translation gives CASSGGQAFYGYTF. Using reference TRBV5-1 and TRBJ1-2 for the parts outside the CDR3, the full variable domain is KAGVTQTPRYLIKTRGQQVTLSCSPISGHRSVSWYQQTPGQGLQFLFEYFSETQRNKGNFPGRFSGRQFSNSRSEMNVSTLELGDSALYLCASSGGQAFYGYTFGSGTRLTVV.

The chain recombines TRBV6-5 with TRBJ2-7; 8 bases line up with TRBD1. The CDR3 sequence is 13 residues long. In germline, CDR1 is MNHEY, CDR2 SVGAGI. The junction had 8 bases not matched to a gene; V was cut back by 8 bases and J by 5 bases. In DNA, the CDR3 is TGTGCCAGCCAGACAGGGGCTCTCAACGAGCAGTACTTC. It yields the protein CASQTGALNEQYF.

The chain links TRBV23-1 to TRBJ1-5; D uncertain. TRBV23-1 is known as an ORF, though its function is uncertain. V lost 4 bases and J lost 11, with 9 bases in between. CDR3 length: 11 residues. The CDR3 spells CASSPGGTQHF. The CDR3 region has the DNA TGCGCCAGCAGTCCCGGTGGGACCCAGCATTTT.

This chain joins TRBV28 and TRBJ2-3; D uncertain. Germline CDR1 reads MDHEN; CDR2 reads SYDVKM. The V end was cut by 6 bases, the J end by 6 bases, with 7 bases between. The CDR3 length is 11 residues. Here the CDR3 DNA reads TGTGCCAGCAGCTATCCTGATACGCAGTATTTT. Residues: CASSYPDTQYF.

V is TRBV19 and J is TRBJ1-5; 9 bases are shared with TRBD1. V was pared by 6 bases and J by 6 bases, with 9 bases of the junction left unmatched. This CDR3 spans 15 amino acids. The germline gives CDR1 LNHDA, CDR2 SQIVND (reference sequence). The CDR3 sequence is CASSNTGGFGQPQHF. The CDR3 DNA reads TGTGCCAGTAGCAATACAGGGGGCTTCGGTCAGCCCCAGCATTTT.